The 25 T cell receptor beta chains below were found in one sample sequenced in a study of radiation and T cells in renal cell carcinoma. Profiled with immunoSEQ multiplex PCR; TCRdb holds only in-frame clones, not every one. The repertoire has around 78,000 clones, roughly 87% of them found once; the top ten carry roughly 5.4%. The time point was: blood 4 weeks post-SBRT, at nephrectomy. Treatment given: 15 Gy SBRT to primary tumor, nephrectomy 4 weeks later. Material: blood, obtained from a patient whose treatment included radiotherapy and nephrectomy. These receptors all stem from a woman in her 70s with renal cell carcinoma.

The chain couples TRBV29-1 to TRBJ1-1, with 7 nucleotides matching TRBD1. The CDR3 is 15 residues long. V shed 6 bases and J 4 bases; nucleotides not matched to a gene: 14. Germline loops: CDR1 SQVTM, CDR2 ANQGSEA. The CDR3 sequence: CSVGTALIGGTEAFF. DNA for the CDR3: TGCAGCGTGGGGACAGCCTTGATAGGGGGCACTGAAGCTTTCTTT.

The chain joins TRBV11-3 to TRBJ1-5; D not resolved. Germline CDR1 SGHNT, CDR2 YENEEA. Trimming stripped 1 base from V and 8 bases from J, with 18 bases between. CDR3 size: 16 residues. The CDR3 region is CASSLGRADGLEPQHF. The CDR3 DNA reads as TGTGCCAGCAGCTTAGGTCGGGCGGACGGATTGGAGCCCCAGCATTTT.

The V and J genes are TRBV19 and TRBJ1-6; D ambiguous. V lost 6 bases and J 6 bases, leaving 15 bases between the germline ends. Looked up from germline, CDR1 is LNHDA and CDR2 is SQIVND (reference sequence). The length of the CDR3 is 15 residues. The CDR3 region has the DNA TGTGCCAGTAGCGAAGGGAGCCTACTTAATTCACCCCTCCACTTT. Translation: CASSEGSLLNSPLHF.

The V and J genes are TRBV6-6 and TRBJ1-6; D is unresolved. CDR1 is MNHNY and CDR2 is SVGAGI in the germline V gene (reference sequence). Trimming cost V 4 bases and J 7 bases, with 11 bases left between them. The CDR3 is 14 amino acids. The CDR3 DNA reads TGTGCCAGCAGTTCAATGGTGGGGAATTCACCCCTCCACTTT. This sequence encodes CASSSMVGNSPLHF.

The J gene is TRBJ2-7, the V gene TRBV7-9; D is possibly TRBD1 (5 bases). CDR3 length equals 14 residues. The germline V gene has CDR1 SEHNR and CDR2 FQNEAQ (reference sequence). With 3 bases removed from V and 0 bases from J, the gap between germline ends came to 9 bases. The CDR3 protein is CASSFSGHSYEQYF. The CDR3, as DNA: TGTGCCAGCAGCTTTTCCGGACACTCCTACGAGCAGTACTTC.

The CDR3 DNA sequence: TGTGCCAGCAGTTTAGTAGGGAGCACACAGCCCCAGCATTTT. Protein product: CASSLVGSTQPQHF. The chain links TRBV28 to TRBJ1-5; D remains ambiguous. Trimming shortened V by 2 bases and J by 7 bases, and 12 bases separated the two germline ends. The germline gives CDR1 MDHEN, CDR2 SYDVKM. This CDR3 spans 14 amino acids.

J is TRBJ1-1 and V is TRBV5-1; maybe TRBD1 (6 bases). CDR1 and CDR2 from the germline V gene are SGHRS and YFSETQ. The germline V and J ends were trimmed by 0 bases and 1 base, with 13 bases remaining between them. This CDR3 comprises 16 residues. The CDR3 here is CASSLAGGKTNTEAFF. CDR3 nucleotide sequence: TGCGCCAGCAGCTTGGCCGGGGGCAAGACGAACACTGAAGCTTTCTTT.

The rearrangement links TRBV27 to TRBJ2-1; D may be TRBD1 or TRBD2 (7 bases each). CDR3 length: 15 residues. Germline CDR1 reads MNHEY; CDR2 reads SMNVEV (reference sequence). The V end was cut by 3 bases, the J end by 6 bases, with 15 bases between. Here the CDR3 reads CASSFQGGRFNEQFF. CDR3 nucleotides: TGTGCCAGCAGTTTCCAGGGGGGGCGGTTCAATGAGCAGTTCTTC.

V usage is TRBV6-6 and J usage is TRBJ1-1; possible D gene TRBD1, 5 bases. This CDR3 has 16 residues. The germline V and J ends were trimmed by 2 bases and 6 bases, with 19 bases remaining between them. CDR1 and CDR2 (germline): MNHNY, SVGAGI (reference sequence). The CDR3, as DNA: TGTGCCAGCAGTTACGGGGGGGAGGGGTATGTCGCTGAAGCTTTCTTT. It yields the protein CASSYGGEGYVAEAFF.

J is TRBJ2-1 and V is TRBV7-3, with a tentative D call TRBD1 (5 bases). The CDR3 length is 14 residues. Germline values: CDR1 SGHTA, CDR2 FQGTGA. The V end was cut by 4 bases, the J end by 2 bases, with 9 bases between. Here the CDR3 DNA reads TGTGCCAGCAGCTCCAGGGCTACCTACAATGAGCAGTTCTTC. Protein: CASSSRATYNEQFF.

The chain links TRBV6-5 to TRBJ2-7; TRBD1 matches 8 bases. CDR1 and CDR2 (germline): MNHEY, SVGAGI. V lost 6 bases and J lost 0; bases outside the gene matches: 4. The CDR3 is 14 residues long. The CDR3 reads CASSRTGSSYEQYF. CDR3 sequence (DNA): TGTGCCAGCAGCCGGACAGGGAGCTCCTACGAGCAGTACTTC.

The V call is TRBV30, the J call TRBJ2-1; D gene ambiguous. Germline CDR1 and CDR2: GTSNPN and SVGIG (reference sequence). This CDR3 contains 13 residues. The ends were cut back, 2 bases at V and 3 bases at J, with 8 bases in the middle. The CDR3 here is CAWSSLDYNEQFF. CDR3 sequence (DNA): TGTGCCTGGAGTTCCCTAGACTACAATGAGCAGTTCTTC.

The chain has TRBV5-4 and TRBJ2-1; no firm D call. Trimming removed 3 bases at V and 2 bases at J, with 9 bases between. Looked up from germline, CDR1 is SGHNT and CDR2 is YYREEE (reference sequence). The CDR3 covers 14 residues. CDR3 protein: CASSSTEAYNEQFF. The CDR3 DNA reads as TGTGCCAGCAGCTCGACGGAAGCCTACAATGAGCAGTTCTTC.

This sequence joins TRBV2 and TRBJ1-1; D uncertain. The V gene's germline CDR1 is SNHLY and CDR2 FYNNEI. The V gene lost 1 base and the J gene lost 4 bases, with 16 bases spanning the gap. The CDR3 covers 16 residues. CDR3 amino acids: CASSEETAELGTEAFF. The DNA for the CDR3 is TGTGCCAGCAGTGAAGAAACAGCGGAATTGGGCACTGAAGCTTTCTTT.

The DNA of the CDR3 is TGTGCCAGCAGTTTCGACAGGACTCAGCCCCAGCATTTT. Translation gives CASSFDRTQPQHF. This rearrangement joins TRBV7-2 to TRBJ1-5, with D possibly matching TRBD1 (6 bases). This CDR3 is 13 amino acids long. Trimming left V 6 bases short and J 6 bases short, with 12 bases between. Germline-derived CDR1 and CDR2 are SGHTA and FQGNSA.

The V and J genes are TRBV6-1 and TRBJ2-1; D is perhaps TRBD1 or TRBD2 (6 bases each). Germline-derived CDR1 and CDR2 are MNHNS and SASEGT. The CDR3 runs to 14 residues. Between the trimmed V and J ends, which lost 6 bases and 1 base, there was a span of 10 bases. The CDR3 loop reads CASRTGASYNEQFF. The DNA of the CDR3 is TGTGCCAGCAGGACGGGGGCGTCCTACAATGAGCAGTTCTTC.

In nucleotides, the CDR3 is TGTGCCAGTAGTATTACAGGGGCCGCAGCGAATTCAGATACGCAGTATTTT. Translating gives CASSITGAAANSDTQYF. The chain joins TRBV19 to TRBJ2-3, with 7 bases lining up with TRBD1. Per germline, CDR1 LNHDA and CDR2 SQIVND (reference sequence). The V segment lost 3 bases and the J segment 4 bases; nucleotides outside the gene matches: 13. The CDR3 is 17 residues long.

The rearrangement joins TRBV6-1 to TRBJ1-5; D may be TRBD1 (5 bases). The ends were cut back, 4 bases at V and 0 bases at J, with 7 bases in the middle. Germline-derived CDR1 and CDR2 are MNHNS and SASEGT. The CDR3 consists of 14 residues. The CDR3 sequence is CASSVDSSNQPQHF. The CDR3 DNA reads as TGTGCCAGCAGTGTCGACAGTAGCAATCAGCCCCAGCATTTT.

The rearrangement links TRBV2 to TRBJ2-3, with 10 bases matching TRBD2. Trimming cost V 2 bases and J 1 base; bases outside gene matches: 9. In germline, CDR1 is SNHLY, CDR2 FYNNEI. The CDR3 extends over 18 amino acids. CDR3 in DNA: TGTGCCAGCAGTGAAAGATCTAGGCTAGCGGGGGGCACAGATACGCAGTATTTT. It yields the protein CASSERSRLAGGTDTQYF.

The CDR3 loop reads CASSSGTGGGEQYF. CDR3 in DNA: TGTGCCAGCAGTTCCGGGACAGGGGGCGGCGAGCAGTACTTC. This chain uses TRBV6-5 with TRBJ2-7, with 12 nucleotides matching TRBD1. The germline V gene has CDR1 MNHEY and CDR2 SVGAGI. The CDR3 is 14 amino acids. After removal of 4 bases from V and 6 bases from J, the junction contained 4 bases not matched to a gene.

V is TRBV6-6 and J is TRBJ2-2, with 8 bases fitting TRBD2. In germline, CDR1 is MNHNY, CDR2 SVGAGI (reference sequence). V trimming: 6 bases; J trimming: 7 bases; junction bases outside the gene matches: 10. The CDR3 covers 15 residues. The CDR3 reads CASRVGSGDVGELFF. The CDR3 DNA reads as TGTGCCAGCAGAGTTGGTAGCGGGGACGTCGGGGAGCTGTTTTTT.

This clone was recorded a few times. This chain connects TRBV29-1 to TRBJ1-1; D gene uncertain. The germline CDR1 and CDR2 sequences are SQVTM and ANQGSEA. V gave up 1 base and J gave up 7 bases, with 10 bases separating them. The CDR3 spans 12 residues. CDR3 nucleotide sequence: TGCAGCGTTGAAGGGAGGCACGTTGAAGCTTTCTTT. It yields the protein CSVEGRHVEAFF.

V and J are TRBV28 and TRBJ2-5, with a possible D match to TRBD1 (6 bases). The germline V gene has CDR1 MDHEN and CDR2 SYDVKM. V dropped 2 bases and J dropped 3 bases, with 10 bases sitting between them. CDR3 size: 14 residues. The CDR3 loop is CASSLLTGKETQYF. CDR3 DNA sequence: TGTGCCAGCAGTTTACTCACAGGGAAAGAGACCCAGTACTTC.

The rearrangement uses TRBV6-4 and TRBJ2-1; 7 bases are a match to TRBD1. Germline CDR1 reads MRHNA; CDR2 reads SNTAGT. The V and J ends lost 3 bases and 7 bases, in that order; junction bases with no gene match: 0. This CDR3 is 12 amino acids long. The CDR3 DNA reads as TGTGCCAGCAGTGAACAGGGGAATGAGCAGTTCTTC. Protein product: CASSEQGNEQFF.

V is TRBV9 and J is TRBJ1-2; TRBD1 is a possible D gene (6 bases). V was clipped by 4 bases and J by 4 bases, with 20 bases between them. Germline V lookup: CDR1 SGDLS, CDR2 YYNGEE. The CDR3 runs to 16 residues. In DNA form, the CDR3 reads TGTGCCAGCAGCTTCTACGACAGGACATCCCTCTATGGCTACACCTTC. It translates to CASSFYDRTSLYGYTF.